Sequencing of this TCR beta chain was carried out in a study of radiation and T cells in renal cell carcinoma. Study-wide background: Nephrectomy followed 15 Gy stereotactic body radiation by 4 weeks. Study-wide points: In blood, top tumor clones expanded by 2 weeks, shrinking by 4. No pretreatment tumor biopsies were available for baseline clonotypes.

CDR1 and CDR2 from the germline V gene are SGHDT and YYEEEE. The length of the CDR3 is 13 residues. Trimming removed 3 bases at V and 11 bases at J, with 17 bases between. To note about this clone: Its matching antigen is unknown.

Time point defined: baseline pretreatment blood. The sample's treatment: 15 Gy SBRT to primary tumor, nephrectomy 4 weeks later. Profiling relied on immunoSEQ multiplex PCR, and the TCRdb table lists in-frame clones only, not all of them. Here the sample spans roughly 100,000 clones, less than 90% being singletons. This specimen consisted of blood, obtained from a patient whose treatment included radiotherapy and nephrectomy. This clonotype was sampled from a man aged 45-65 years with renal cell carcinoma. V gene TRBV5-6 combines with J gene TRBJ1-1; possible D gene TRBD1, 6 bases. Written as DNA, the CDR3 is TGTGCCAGCAGCTGGGACCCGCAGGGGTTGGCTTTCTTT. Translating it yields CASSWDPQGLAFF.